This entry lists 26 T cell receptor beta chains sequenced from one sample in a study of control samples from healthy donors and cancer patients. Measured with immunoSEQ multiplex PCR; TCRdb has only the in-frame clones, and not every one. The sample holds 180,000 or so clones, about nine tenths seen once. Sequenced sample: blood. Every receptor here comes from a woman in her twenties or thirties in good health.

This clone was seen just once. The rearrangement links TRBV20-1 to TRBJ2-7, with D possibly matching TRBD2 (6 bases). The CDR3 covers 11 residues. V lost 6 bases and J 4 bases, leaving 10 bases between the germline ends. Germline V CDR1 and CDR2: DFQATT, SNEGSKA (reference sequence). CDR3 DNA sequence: TGCAGTGCCCCCCGGGGGTACGAGCAGTACTTC. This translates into CSAPRGYEQYF.

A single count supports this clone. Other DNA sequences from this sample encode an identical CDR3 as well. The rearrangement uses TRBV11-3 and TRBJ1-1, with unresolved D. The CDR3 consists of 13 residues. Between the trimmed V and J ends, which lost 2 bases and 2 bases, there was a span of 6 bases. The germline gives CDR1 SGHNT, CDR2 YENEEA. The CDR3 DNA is TGTGCCAGCAGCTTACAGGAAAACACTGAAGCTTTCTTT. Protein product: CASSLQENTEAFF. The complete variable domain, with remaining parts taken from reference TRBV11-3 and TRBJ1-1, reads EAGVVQSPRYKIIEKKQPVAFWCNPISGHNTLYWYLQNLGQGPELLIRYENEEAVDDSQLPKDRFSAERLKGVDSTLKIQPAELGDSAVYLCASSLQENTEAFFGQGTRLTVV.

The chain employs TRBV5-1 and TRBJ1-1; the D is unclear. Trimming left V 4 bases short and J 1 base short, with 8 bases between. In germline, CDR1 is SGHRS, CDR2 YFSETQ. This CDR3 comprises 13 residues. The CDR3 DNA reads TGCGCCAGCAGCACGGACGGGAACACTGAAGCTTTCTTT. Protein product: CASSTDGNTEAFF.

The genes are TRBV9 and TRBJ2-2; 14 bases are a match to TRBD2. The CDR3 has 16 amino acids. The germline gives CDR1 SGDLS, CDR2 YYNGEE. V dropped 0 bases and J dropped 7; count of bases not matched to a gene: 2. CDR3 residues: CASSVVGTSGGGELFF. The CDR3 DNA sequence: TGTGCCAGCAGCGTAGTAGGGACTAGCGGGGGCGGGGAGCTGTTTTTT.

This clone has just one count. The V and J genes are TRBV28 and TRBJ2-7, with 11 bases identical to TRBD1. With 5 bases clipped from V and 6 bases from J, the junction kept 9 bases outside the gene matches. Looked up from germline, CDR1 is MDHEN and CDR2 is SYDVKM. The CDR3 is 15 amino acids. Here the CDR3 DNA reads TGTGCCAGCAGTACCCCGGGACAGGGGGTTTTCGAGCAGTACTTC. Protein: CASSTPGQGVFEQYF.

The CDR3 DNA is TGTGCCAGCAGTTACAGGGGTGAGCAGTACTTC. Translating gives CASSYRGEQYF. The chain couples TRBV27 to TRBJ2-7; 7 bases fit TRBD1. The germline V gene encodes CDR1 MNHEY and CDR2 SMNVEV (reference sequence). CDR3 length: 11 amino acids. The V gene end was trimmed by 4 bases and the J gene end by 7 bases; junction bases not matched to a gene: 1.

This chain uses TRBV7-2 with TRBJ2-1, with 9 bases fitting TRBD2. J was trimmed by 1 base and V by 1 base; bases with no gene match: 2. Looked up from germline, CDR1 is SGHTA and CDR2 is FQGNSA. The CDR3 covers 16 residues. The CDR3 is CASSLEAGGSYNEQFF. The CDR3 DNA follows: TGTGCCAGCAGCTTAGAAGCGGGAGGATCCTACAATGAGCAGTTCTTC. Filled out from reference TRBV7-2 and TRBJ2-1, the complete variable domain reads GAGVSQSPSNKVTEKGKDVELRCDPISGHTALYWYRQSLGQGLEFLIYFQGNSAPDKSGLPSDRFSAERTGGSVSTLTIQRTQQEDSAVYLCASSLEAGGSYNEQFFGPGTRLTVL.

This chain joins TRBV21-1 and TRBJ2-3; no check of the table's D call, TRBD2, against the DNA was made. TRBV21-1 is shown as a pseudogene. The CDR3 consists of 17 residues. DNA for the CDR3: TGTGCCAGCAGCAAGGATGGAGGGGCACCTAGCACAGATACGCAGTATTTT. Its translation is CASSKDGGAPSTDTQYF.

The CDR3 here is CASRLAGGSLNEQFF. In DNA form, the CDR3 reads TGTGCCAGTCGACTAGCGGGGGGGTCGTTAAATGAGCAGTTCTTC. The rearrangement uses TRBV19 and TRBJ2-1; 14 bases agree with TRBD2. The CDR3 loop spans 15 amino acids. The germline V gene has CDR1 LNHDA and CDR2 SQIVND (reference sequence). V was pared by 8 bases and J by 7 bases, with 7 bases of the junction left unmatched.

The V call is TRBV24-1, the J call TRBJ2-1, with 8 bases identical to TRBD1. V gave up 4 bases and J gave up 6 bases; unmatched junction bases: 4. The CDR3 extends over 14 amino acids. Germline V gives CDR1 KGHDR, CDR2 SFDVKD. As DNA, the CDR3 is TGTGCCACCAGTGAGGCAGGGGGCTTCAATGAGCAGTTCTTC. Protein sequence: CATSEAGGFNEQFF.

The CDR3 bases are TGTGCCAGCAGCTTGGACAGGGGTACCGGGGAGCTGTTTTTT. Protein: CASSLDRGTGELFF. The V gene is TRBV11-2, the J gene TRBJ2-2; 9 bases are a match to TRBD1. The length of the CDR3 is 14 residues. Trimming cost V 3 bases and J 5 bases; bases outside gene matches: 1. Looked up from germline, CDR1 is SGHAT and CDR2 is FQNNGV.

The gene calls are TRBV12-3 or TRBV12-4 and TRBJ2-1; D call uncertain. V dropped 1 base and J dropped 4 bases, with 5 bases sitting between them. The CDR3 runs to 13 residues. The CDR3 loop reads CASSLGQYNEQFF. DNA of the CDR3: TGTGCCAGCAGTTTAGGTCAGTACAATGAGCAGTTCTTC.

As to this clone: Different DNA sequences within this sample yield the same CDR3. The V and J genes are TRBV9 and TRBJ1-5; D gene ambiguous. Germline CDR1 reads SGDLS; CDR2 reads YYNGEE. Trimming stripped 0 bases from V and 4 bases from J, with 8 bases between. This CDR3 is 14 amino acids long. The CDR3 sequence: CASSVGGGNQPQHF. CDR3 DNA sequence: TGTGCCAGCAGCGTAGGGGGAGGGAATCAGCCCCAGCATTTT. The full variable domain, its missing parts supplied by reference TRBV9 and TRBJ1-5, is DSGVTQTPKHLITATGQRVTLRCSPRSGDLSVYWYQQSLDQGLQFLIQYYNGEERAKGNILERFSAQQFPDLHSELNLSSLELGDSALYFCASSVGGGNQPQHFGDGTRLSIL.

The CDR3 DNA reads TGTGCCAGCAGTCAGGGCTCCTACGAGCAGTACTTC. As protein: CASSQGSYEQYF. The chain carries TRBV6-5 and TRBJ2-7; TRBD1 might be the D (5 bases). Germline loops: CDR1 MNHEY, CDR2 SVGAGI. The CDR3 has 12 amino acids. V lost 5 bases, J lost 0 bases, and 5 bases lay in between.

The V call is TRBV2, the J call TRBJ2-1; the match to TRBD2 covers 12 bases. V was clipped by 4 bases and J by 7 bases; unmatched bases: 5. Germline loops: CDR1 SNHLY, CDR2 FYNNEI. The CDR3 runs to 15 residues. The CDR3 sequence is CASSGGLAGFNEQFF. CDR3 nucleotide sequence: TGTGCCAGCAGTGGCGGACTAGCGGGGTTTAATGAGCAGTTCTTC. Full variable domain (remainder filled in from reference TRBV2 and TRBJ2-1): EPEVTQTPSHQVTQMGQEVILRCVPISNHLYFYWYRQILGQKVEFLVSFYNNEISEKSEIFDDQFSVERPDGSNFTLKIRSTKLEDSAMYFCASSGGLAGFNEQFFGPGTRLTVL.

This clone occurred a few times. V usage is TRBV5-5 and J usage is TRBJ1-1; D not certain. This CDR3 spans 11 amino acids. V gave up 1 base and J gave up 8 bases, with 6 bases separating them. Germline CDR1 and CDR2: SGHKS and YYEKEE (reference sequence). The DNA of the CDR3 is TGTGCCAGCAGCTTGACACTCGAAGCTTTCTTT. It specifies CASSLTLEAFF.

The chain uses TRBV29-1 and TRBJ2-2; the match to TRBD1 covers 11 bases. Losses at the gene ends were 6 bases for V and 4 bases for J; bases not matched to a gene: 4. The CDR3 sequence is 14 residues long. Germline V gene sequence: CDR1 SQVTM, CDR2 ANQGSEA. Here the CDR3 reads CSVADRGRTGELFF. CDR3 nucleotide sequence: TGCAGCGTCGCGGACAGGGGGCGCACCGGGGAGCTGTTTTTT.

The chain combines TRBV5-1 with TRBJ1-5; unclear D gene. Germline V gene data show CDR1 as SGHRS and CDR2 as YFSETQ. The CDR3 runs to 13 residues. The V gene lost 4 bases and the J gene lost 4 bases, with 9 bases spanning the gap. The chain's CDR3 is CASSGVPNQPQHF. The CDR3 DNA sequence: TGCGCCAGCAGCGGGGTTCCTAATCAGCCCCAGCATTTT.

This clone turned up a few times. Here the CDR3 DNA reads TGCAGTGCTAGTGTAGGGGGGGGCGCGGGATATTCACCCCTCCACTTT. It specifies CSASVGGGAGYSPLHF. The rearrangement links TRBV20-1 to TRBJ1-6; a weak D match, TRBD1 (6 bases). Trimming took off 3 bases at V and 8 bases at J, with 20 bases between the two ends. Germline V lookup: CDR1 DFQATT, CDR2 SNEGSKA (reference sequence). This CDR3 is built from 16 residues.

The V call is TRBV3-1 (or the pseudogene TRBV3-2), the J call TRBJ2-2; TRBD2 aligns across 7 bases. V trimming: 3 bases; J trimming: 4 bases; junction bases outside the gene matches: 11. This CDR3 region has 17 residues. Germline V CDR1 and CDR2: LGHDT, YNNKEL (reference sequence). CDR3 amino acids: CASSHKPSGASTGELFF. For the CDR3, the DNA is TGTGCCAGCAGCCACAAACCCAGCGGGGCCTCCACCGGGGAGCTGTTTTTT.

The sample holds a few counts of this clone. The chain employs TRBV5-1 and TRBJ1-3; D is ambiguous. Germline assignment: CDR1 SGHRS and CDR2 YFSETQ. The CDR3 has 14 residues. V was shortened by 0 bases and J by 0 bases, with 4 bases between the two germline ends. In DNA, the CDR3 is TGCGCCAGCAGCTTGGCAGACTCTGGAAACACCATATATTTT. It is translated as CASSLADSGNTIYF.

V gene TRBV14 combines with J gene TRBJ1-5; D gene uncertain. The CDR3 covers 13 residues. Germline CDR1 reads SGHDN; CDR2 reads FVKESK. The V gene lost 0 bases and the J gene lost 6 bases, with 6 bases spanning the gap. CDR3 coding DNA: TGTGCCAGCAGCCAAGATCATATTCAGCCCCAGCATTTT. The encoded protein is CASSQDHIQPQHF.

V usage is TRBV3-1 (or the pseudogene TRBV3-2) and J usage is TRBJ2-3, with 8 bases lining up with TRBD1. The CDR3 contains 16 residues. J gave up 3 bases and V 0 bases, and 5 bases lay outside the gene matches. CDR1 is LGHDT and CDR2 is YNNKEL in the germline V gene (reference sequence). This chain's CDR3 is CASSQEQDRVTDTQYF. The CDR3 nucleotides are TGTGCCAGCAGCCAAGAGCAGGACAGGGTAACAGATACGCAGTATTTT.

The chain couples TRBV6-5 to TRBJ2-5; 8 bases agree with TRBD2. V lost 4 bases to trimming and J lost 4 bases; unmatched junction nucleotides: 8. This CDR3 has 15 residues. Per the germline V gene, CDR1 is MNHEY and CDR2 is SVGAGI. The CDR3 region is CASSSPGGDRETQYF. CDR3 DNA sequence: TGTGCCAGCAGTTCTCCGGGGGGGGATCGAGAGACCCAGTACTTC.

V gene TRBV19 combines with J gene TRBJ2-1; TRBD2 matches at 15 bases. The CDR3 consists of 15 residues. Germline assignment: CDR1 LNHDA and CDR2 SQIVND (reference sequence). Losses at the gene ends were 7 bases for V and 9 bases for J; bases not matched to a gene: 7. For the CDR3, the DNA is TGTGCCAGTATCCGGACTAGCGGGGGGGCCGGTGAGCAGTTCTTC. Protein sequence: CASIRTSGGAGEQFF.

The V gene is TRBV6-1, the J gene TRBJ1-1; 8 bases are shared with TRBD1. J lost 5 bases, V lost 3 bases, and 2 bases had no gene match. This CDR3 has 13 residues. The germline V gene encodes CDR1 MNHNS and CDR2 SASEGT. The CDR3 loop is CASSDRGLTEAFF. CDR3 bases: TGTGCCAGCAGTGACAGGGGGCTTACTGAAGCTTTCTTT.